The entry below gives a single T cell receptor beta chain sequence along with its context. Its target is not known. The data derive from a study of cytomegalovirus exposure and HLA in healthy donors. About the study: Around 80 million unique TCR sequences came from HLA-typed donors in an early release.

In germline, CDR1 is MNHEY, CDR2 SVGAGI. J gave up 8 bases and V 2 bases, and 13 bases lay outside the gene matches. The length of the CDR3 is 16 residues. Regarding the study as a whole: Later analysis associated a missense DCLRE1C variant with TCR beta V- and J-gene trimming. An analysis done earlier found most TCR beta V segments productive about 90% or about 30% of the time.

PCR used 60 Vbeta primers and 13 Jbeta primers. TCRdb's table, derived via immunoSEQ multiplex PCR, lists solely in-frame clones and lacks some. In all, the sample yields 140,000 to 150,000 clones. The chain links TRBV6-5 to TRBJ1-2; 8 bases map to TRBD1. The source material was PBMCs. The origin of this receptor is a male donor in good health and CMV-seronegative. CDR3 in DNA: TGTGCCAGCAGTTACCGAACATCGGGACAGGCCGTCGGCTACACCTTC. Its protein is CASSYRTSGQAVGYTF.